Here is one TCR beta chain with its context. The sample originates from a study of blood T cell repertoires in COVID-19. At the level of the study: Nucleic acid was either cDNA or gDNA, and it came from T cells, B-cell-depleted T cells, or PBMCs.

Original data processing: Counts of nucleated cells, estimated from reference gene primer amplification, were obtained. The assay was immunoSEQ multiplex PCR, and TCRdb's table has in-frame clones only and misses some. The V and J calls and clone size come from that table; D and trimming were worked out from the DNA. The sample yields about 150,000 clones, 85% to 90% seen once. Trimming took 4 bases from V and 6 from J; bases not matched to a gene: 2. CDR3 size: 13 residues. Germline V CDR1 and CDR2: KGHDR, SFDVKD. The sample was peripheral blood. The clonotype was recovered from a man older than 75 with acute or convalescent COVID-19. This chain connects TRBV24-1 to TRBJ1-2; 9 positions match TRBD1. DNA of the CDR3: TGTGCCACCAGTGACGACAGGGGGAATGGCTACACCTTC. Its protein product is CATSDDRGNGYTF.